Described below is a single TCR beta chain sequence and its context. The target antigen is unknown. The CDR3 totals 14 residues. The germline gives CDR1 MNHEY, CDR2 SMNVEV (reference sequence). Trimming at V came to 8 bases and at J to 7 bases, leaving 8 bases not matched to a gene. It was roughly 10 milliliters of peripheral blood that were drawn from each donor. These data originate in a study of blood T cells in healthy people across ages. Study results and limitations: With age, beta diversity per million T cells declined roughly linearly, significantly by 35 to 40. When set beside aged donors, long-lived donors presented more naive CD4+ cells and higher diversity.

A second PCR, run for about 7 to 11 cycles, used a sample-barcoded 5' primer plus a J-beta primer mix. With 12 random nucleotides, a template-switch adaptor tagged each individual cDNA molecule. TCRdb redid the calling of the 5' RACE reads with MiXCR, one entry per CDR3 protein. The data hold about 900,000 distinct CDR3 sequences, with around 48% observed a single time. This clonotype was sampled from a man aged 25-40 years in good health. The chain combines TRBV27 with TRBJ2-1; 10 bases match TRBD1. Sequencing was done on a sample of blood. The CDR3 DNA is TGTGCCAGCCGGACAGGGGGGTTGTATAATGAGCAGTTCTTC. This translates into CASRTGGLYNEQFF.